The 17 T cell receptor beta chains listed next were all sequenced from one sample in a study of blood T cell repertoires in COVID-19. Profiled with immunoSEQ multiplex PCR; TCRdb holds only in-frame clones, not every one. The table shows around 500,000 clones, with 80% to 90% occurring only once. Specimen: PBMCs or T cells enriched from blood (not recorded which). All receptors come from a woman aged 55-70 years who had recovered from COVID-19.

V is TRBV4-1 and J is TRBJ1-5; TRBD1 matches at 7 bases. Germline V gene data show CDR1 as MGHRA and CDR2 as YSYEKL. Trimming cost V 0 bases and J 9 bases; bases outside gene matches: 11. CDR3 length: 16 residues. CDR3 sequence (DNA): TGCGCCAGCAGCCAAGAAGAGGCGGCAGGGGGTAGGCCCCAGCATTTT. This gives the protein CASSQEEAAGGRPQHF.

V and J are TRBV18 and TRBJ2-5, with D possibly TRBD2 on 7 matching bases. The CDR3 runs to 15 residues. The V end was cut by 3 bases, the J end by 5 bases, with 16 bases between. The V gene's germline CDR1 is KGHSH and CDR2 LQKENI. The CDR3 sequence is CASSPVPGGAETQYF. The CDR3 DNA follows: TGTGCCAGCTCACCGGTCCCGGGGGGCGCGGAGACCCAGTACTTC.

The genes are TRBV5-1 and TRBJ1-3, with 11 bases identical to TRBD1. From germline, CDR1 is SGHRS and CDR2 YFSETQ. The CDR3 runs to 18 residues. V gave up 1 base and J gave up 2 bases; unmatched junction bases: 8. DNA for the CDR3: TGCGCCAGCAGCTTGCGTCCCGGGACAGGGGGTACTGGAAACACCATATATTTT. Translating gives CASSLRPGTGGTGNTIYF.

The rearrangement uses TRBV7-2 and TRBJ2-1, with 10 bases that match TRBD2. In germline, CDR1 is SGHTA, CDR2 FQGNSA. CDR3 length: 16 residues. The J segment lost 4 bases and the V segment lost 1 base, leaving 4 bases of the junction unmatched. CDR3 nucleotides: TGTGCCAGCAGCTTAGTTCCTAGCGGGGGTTACAATGAGCAGTTCTTC. Translated, it gives CASSLVPSGGYNEQFF.

V is TRBV30 and J is TRBJ2-1, with TRBD2 matching 7 bases. There are 13 residues in the CDR3. V trimming: 7 bases; J trimming: 3 bases; junction bases outside the gene matches: 6. Germline CDR1 reads GTSNPN; CDR2 reads SVGIG (reference sequence). CDR3 sequence: CAFTSVNYNEQFF. Here the CDR3 DNA reads TGTGCCTTTACTAGCGTTAACTACAATGAGCAGTTCTTC.

The rearrangement joins TRBV19 to TRBJ1-2; D ambiguous. Germline V gene data show CDR1 as LNHDA and CDR2 as SQIVND (reference sequence). This CDR3 spans 14 amino acids. V shed 5 bases and J shed 3 bases, with 13 bases lying between them. The CDR3 protein is CASSPFDTYYGYTF. In DNA form, the CDR3 reads TGTGCCAGTAGTCCCTTCGACACTTACTATGGCTACACCTTC.

V and J are TRBV6-5 and TRBJ1-2, with 10 bases matching TRBD1. V was clipped by 5 bases and J by 7 bases; unmatched bases: 4. This CDR3 is built from 13 residues. CDR1 is MNHEY and CDR2 is SVGAGI in the germline V gene. The CDR3 loop is CASSQRTGGGYTF. The CDR3 DNA follows: TGTGCCAGCAGTCAACGGACAGGGGGTGGCTACACCTTC.

This chain links TRBV5-1 with TRBJ2-7, with a possible D match to TRBD1 (5 bases). Germline loops: CDR1 SGHRS, CDR2 YFSETQ. The CDR3 is 14 amino acids. V was shortened by 0 bases and J by 3 bases, with 10 bases between the two germline ends. CDR3 in DNA: TGCGCCAGCAGCTTGGTTGGGGCCCTCTACGAGCAGTACTTC. This translates into CASSLVGALYEQYF.

The rearrangement links TRBV5-1 to TRBJ2-2, with 9 bases fitting TRBD2. CDR3 length equals 16 residues. CDR1 and CDR2 from the germline V gene are SGHRS and YFSETQ. V lost 5 bases and J lost 0; bases outside the gene matches: 5. The CDR3, as DNA: TGCGCCAGCAGTGGAGCGGGGGGCCCGAACACCGGGGAGCTGTTTTTT. Translated: CASSGAGGPNTGELFF.

The gene calls are TRBV13 and TRBJ2-2; no definite D call. Trimming stripped 7 bases from V and 2 bases from J, with 5 bases between. CDR1 is PRHDT, CDR2 FYEKMQ, per germline (reference sequence). There are 12 residues in the CDR3. The DNA for the CDR3 is TGTGCCAGCAATATTAACACCGGGGAGCTGTTTTTT. Residues: CASNINTGELFF.

The rearrangement joins TRBV2 to TRBJ1-3; unclear D gene. From germline, CDR1 is SNHLY and CDR2 FYNNEI. The CDR3 is made up of 16 amino acids. Trimming took 8 bases from V and 0 from J, leaving 17 bases between them. CDR3 loop: CASGPSGSFSGNTIYF. CDR3 nucleotides: TGTGCCAGCGGTCCTTCGGGATCCTTCTCTGGAAACACCATATATTTT. The whole variable domain, filled in from reference TRBV2 and TRBJ1-3, reads EPEVTQTPSHQVTQMGQEVILRCVPISNHLYFYWYRQILGQKVEFLVSFYNNEISEKSEIFDDQFSVERPDGSNFTLKIRSTKLEDSAMYFCASGPSGSFSGNTIYFGEGSWLTVV.

This chain joins TRBV4-1 and TRBJ2-2; D is perhaps TRBD1 (5 bases). CDR1 MGHRA and CDR2 YSYEKL come from the germline V gene. The CDR3 covers 16 residues. The V end was cut by 0 bases, the J end by 4 bases, with 12 bases between. The CDR3 loop is CASSQEAGPFTGELFF. The CDR3 DNA follows: TGCGCCAGCAGCCAAGAGGCAGGGCCATTCACCGGGGAGCTGTTTTTT.

The J gene is TRBJ1-3, the V gene TRBV6-1; TRBD1 aligns across 7 bases. The germline V gene has CDR1 MNHNS and CDR2 SASEGT. The CDR3 spans 15 residues. Trimming cost V 2 bases and J 3 bases; bases outside gene matches: 4. The CDR3 nucleotides read TGTGCCAGCAGTGAAACCGGGACAGTTGGAAACACCATATATTTT. Residues: CASSETGTVGNTIYF.

This clone appeared once. V usage is TRBV27 and J usage is TRBJ1-1; possible D gene TRBD1, 6 bases. CDR1 is MNHEY, CDR2 SMNVEV, per germline (reference sequence). V lost 2 bases and J 3 bases, leaving 19 bases between the germline ends. This CDR3 spans 17 amino acids. CDR3: CASSLLPTGNADTEAFF. The CDR3 coding sequence is TGTGCCAGCAGTTTACTTCCGACAGGTAATGCGGACACTGAAGCTTTCTTT.

The chain is built from TRBV5-4 and TRBJ1-1; TRBD1 matches 8 bases. The trim removed 7 bases at V and 5 bases at J, leaving 13 bases unmatched. The CDR3 runs 15 residues. Germline lookup yields CDR1 SGHNT and CDR2 YYREEE (reference sequence). Written as DNA, the CDR3 is TGTGCCAGCCACCTACCAGGGGGCGGTCTTACTGAAGCTTTCTTT. It codes for CASHLPGGGLTEAFF.

The CDR3 bases are TGTGCCAGCAGTGAAAGGCGGCAGGGAGGTTATGGCTACACCTTC. Amino acid sequence: CASSERRQGGYGYTF. V gene TRBV2 combines with J gene TRBJ1-2, with D possibly being TRBD1 (5 bases). The CDR3 is made up of 15 amino acids. The germline V gene has CDR1 SNHLY and CDR2 FYNNEI. The V end lost 2 bases, the J end lost 5 bases, and 15 bases lay between the germline ends. The full variable domain, in which reference TRBV2 and TRBJ1-2 provide the parts outside the CDR3, is EPEVTQTPSHQVTQMGQEVILRCVPISNHLYFYWYRQILGQKVEFLVSFYNNEISEKSEIFDDQFSVERPDGSNFTLKIRSTKLEDSAMYFCASSERRQGGYGYTFGSGTRLTVV.

The table lists this clone with a few counts. This chain's CDR3 is CASSPPGYNEKLFF. CDR3 in DNA: TGTGCCAGCAGCCCCCCGGGGTATAATGAAAAACTGTTTTTT. The rearrangement uses TRBV6-2 or TRBV6-3 and TRBJ1-4; D unresolved. Trimming removed 6 bases from V and 4 bases from J, with 12 bases in between. CDR3 length: 14 amino acids. Germline CDR1 is MNHEY and CDR2 is SVGEGT.